The 13 T cell receptor beta chains in this list originate from one sample, sequenced in a study of early T cells in non-severe SARS-CoV-2 infection. TCRdb independently ran MiXCR on the 5' RACE reads; one entry per CDR3 protein. The sample shows fewer than 55,000 distinct CDR3 sequences, roughly 7% of them seen only once. The sample was whole blood. All receptors come from an adult who was a healthcare worker with PCR-confirmed SARS-CoV-2 infection or an uninfected control (not recorded which).

This clonotype was seen ten or more times. J is TRBJ2-2 and V is TRBV30; no firm D call. The V gene lost 4 bases and the J gene lost 6 bases, with 9 bases spanning the gap. CDR3 length equals 12 residues. Germline values: CDR1 GTSNPN, CDR2 SVGIG (reference sequence). Here the CDR3 DNA reads TGTGCCTGGAAGCGTGGGCCCGGGGAGCTGTTTTTT. Protein: CAWKRGPGELFF.

Many counts were recorded for this clonotype. DNA for the CDR3: TGTGCCAGCAGCAGACTGGGTATGACAGATACGCAGTATTTT. It translates to CASSRLGMTDTQYF. The chain joins TRBV4-2 to TRBJ2-3; D remains unclear. The ends were cut back, 5 bases at V and 3 bases at J, with 12 bases in the middle. The CDR3 is 14 residues long. The germline V gene has CDR1 LGHNA and CDR2 YNFKEQ.

In this sample, this clonotype turned up a few times. V usage is TRBV5-1 and J usage is TRBJ2-5; D is uncertain. From germline, CDR1 is SGHRS and CDR2 YFSETQ. The V end was cut by 4 bases, the J end by 2 bases, with 15 bases between. CDR3 size: 15 residues. The CDR3, as DNA: TGCGCCAGCAGCGCTCGGACCCGTCAGCAAGAGACCCAGTACTTC. Amino acid sequence: CASSARTRQQETQYF.

This clonotype was detected many times. The V and J genes are TRBV4-2 and TRBJ1-2, with 8 positions matching TRBD1. The CDR3 totals 14 residues. After removal of 4 bases from V and 5 bases from J, the junction contained 6 bases not matched to a gene. CDR1 is LGHNA and CDR2 is YNFKEQ in the germline V gene. In DNA form, the CDR3 reads TGTGCCAGCAGCCCGGACAGGGTTCTGTATGGCTACACCTTC. It encodes CASSPDRVLYGYTF.

This chain connects TRBV12-3 or TRBV12-4 to TRBJ1-2, with 7 bases that match TRBD1. With V trimmed by 0 bases and J by 3 bases, 7 bases remained unmatched. The CDR3 length is 16 residues. The CDR3 reads CASSLADRAADYGYTF. CDR3 DNA sequence: TGTGCCAGCAGTTTAGCCGACAGGGCGGCTGACTATGGCTACACCTTC.

This clonotype was found many times. This sequence joins TRBV7-2 and TRBJ2-3; 10 positions match TRBD2. The germline CDR1 and CDR2 sequences are SGHTA and FQGNSA. This CDR3 spans 18 amino acids. The junction had 11 bases not matched to a gene; V was cut back by 5 bases and J by 0 bases. CDR3 amino acids: CASSRSGGADSSTDTQYF. The CDR3 region has the DNA TGTGCCAGCAGCCGCAGCGGGGGGGCGGATTCTAGCACAGATACGCAGTATTTT.

This clonotype showed up many times. The V call is TRBV12-3 or TRBV12-4, the J call TRBJ2-3; TRBD2 is a possible D gene (7 bases). Trimming took off 8 bases at V and 3 bases at J, with 18 bases between the two ends. The CDR3 length is 15 residues. The CDR3 DNA reads TGTGCCAGCCGTACTTCGGGGGGCAAGACAGATACGCAGTATTTT. It is translated as CASRTSGGKTDTQYF.

The J gene is TRBJ2-2, the V gene TRBV7-9, with 10 nucleotides matching TRBD2. The CDR3 has 18 amino acids. CDR1 and CDR2 from the germline V gene are SEHNR and FQNEAQ (reference sequence). Trimming at V came to 2 bases and at J to 6 bases, leaving 12 bases not matched to a gene. The CDR3 loop is CASSLTLAGVEYAGELFF. CDR3 DNA sequence: TGTGCCAGCAGCTTAACCCTAGCGGGGGTAGAGTACGCCGGGGAGCTGTTTTTT.

Many counts were recorded for this clonotype. The chain joins TRBV20-1 to TRBJ1-2; D gene ambiguous. There are 16 residues in the CDR3. V shed 5 bases and J shed 0 bases, with 19 bases lying between them. In germline, CDR1 is DFQATT, CDR2 SNEGSKA (reference sequence). Here the CDR3 DNA reads TGCAGTGCTGATAGGACGGACCCCGGCCCTAACTATGGCTACACCTTC. As protein: CSADRTDPGPNYGYTF.

There are a few counts of this clonotype. V is TRBV20-1 and J is TRBJ1-1, with D possibly TRBD1 on 5 matching bases. Germline CDR1 reads DFQATT; CDR2 reads SNEGSKA (reference sequence). The CDR3 runs to 14 residues. Trimming removed 0 bases at V and 3 bases at J, with 11 bases between. CDR3 in amino acids: CSARDFGGYTEAFF. CDR3 nucleotides: TGCAGTGCTAGAGATTTCGGGGGGTACACTGAAGCTTTCTTT.

This clonotype was seen many times. CDR3 in DNA: TGCGCCAGCAGCCAAGAGGGACAAAACACAGATACGCAGTATTTT. Encoded protein: CASSQEGQNTDTQYF. The chain carries TRBV4-3 and TRBJ2-3; D is perhaps TRBD1 (6 bases). Trimming removed 0 bases at V and 2 bases at J, with 9 bases between. The CDR3 is 15 amino acids. The V gene's germline CDR1 is LGHNA and CDR2 YSLEER.

This clonotype came up a few times. The rearrangement uses TRBV7-9 and TRBJ1-3, with a tentative D call TRBD1 (6 bases). Germline assignment: CDR1 SEHNR and CDR2 FQNEAQ (reference sequence). Trimming removed 5 bases from V and 2 bases from J, with 13 bases in between. This CDR3 is 15 amino acids long. In DNA, the CDR3 is TGTGCCAGCAGCAATAAGCAGGGGACTGGAAACACCATATATTTT. This codes for CASSNKQGTGNTIYF.

The chain employs TRBV12-3 or TRBV12-4 and TRBJ1-5; D is uncertain. V was cut by 6 bases and J by 9 bases, with 12 bases left in between. The CDR3 has 12 residues. CDR3 sequence reads: CASSSGLGPQHF. CDR3 DNA: TGTGCCAGCAGCTCCGGCTTGGGGCCCCAGCATTTT.